The present T cell receptor beta chain was sequenced within a study of identical twins. General study results and limits: Clonotypes of the beta chain that were abundant in cord blood carried fewer insertions (memory repertoires showed none). One should note that invariant MAIT and iNKT cells could partly confound zero-insertion analyses. Sequences that were out-of-frame, alpha and twin-shared displayed an excess of low generation probability.

Each CDR3 protein is one row after TCRdb ran MiXCR on the 5' RACE reads. The sample lists approximately 300,000 distinct CDR3 sequences; 8.5% to 9.5% were seen once. This clonotype was recorded at least ten times. As yet, its antigen is unknown. The CDR3 spans 19 residues. The V end was cut by 5 bases, the J end by 0 bases, with 23 bases between. Germline CDR1 MNHEY, CDR2 SMNVEV (reference sequence). The sample was also linked to a second study, of yellow fever vaccine responses in identical twins. That paper states: In identical twins, vaccine T cell responses appeared partly shared and partly individual.

The TCR sequence derives from a woman under 30 in good health. Material for sequencing was CD8+ T cells sorted from blood. V usage is TRBV27 and J usage is TRBJ2-1; a weak D match, TRBD2 (6 bases). DNA of the CDR3: TGTGCCAGCAGTCCCCAACGTTTACTAGCTACTAACTCCTACAATGAGCAGTTCTTC. It translates to CASSPQRLLATNSYNEQFF.